A selection of T cell receptor beta chains follows, all from one sample in a study of post-analysis software for immune sequencing data. TCRdb analysed the PCR reads with MiXCR anew, one entry per CDR3 protein. The sample shows about 430,000 distinct CDR3 sequences, more than 30% of them seen only once. The sequenced material came from blood. The receptors come from a girl between 2 and 10 years old with multiple sclerosis. The CDR3 runs from the conserved cysteine through the conserved F or W. Fields, in order: CDR3 DNA, CDR3 protein, J gene, clone size, V gene, D gene. D genes are given only for firm matches. Expanded clones get a size class; other rows say once, few or many, or leave the size out.

TGTGCCAGCAGCTTCGGGGGGGACAGGGGACTCGTATACAAGAGTGAGCAGTTCTTC | CASSFGGDRGLVYKSEQFF | TRBJ2-1 | . | TRBV7-3 | TRBD1
TGTGCCAGCAGCCAATTAAATCAGGGTAATGAGCAGTTCTTC | CASSQLNQGNEQFF | TRBJ2-1 | . | TRBV3-1 | .
TGTGCCAGATATGGGGGACTAGCGGGAGATATCGGCGAGCAGTACTTC | CARYGGLAGDIGEQYF | TRBJ2-7 | . | TRBV6-2/TRBV6-3 | TRBD2
TGTGCCAGCAAAACGGGATCGGCAGGCTACACTGAAGCTTTCTTT | CASKTGSAGYTEAFF | TRBJ1-1 | . | TRBV6-1 | .
TGCAGCGTTGAAGGGGACTTCTACGAGCAGTACTTC | CSVEGDFYEQYF | TRBJ2-7 | few | TRBV29-1 | .
TGTGCCAGCAGCCCAGAAGTACAGGGGGCGAGGTTAGTTCGGAATGAGCAGTTCTTC | CASSPEVQGARLVRNEQFF | TRBJ2-1 | few | TRBV7-6 | TRBD1
TGCGCCAGCAGCTTCCCAAAGGGGACGACCTACGAGCAGTACTTC | CASSFPKGTTYEQYF | TRBJ2-7 | . | TRBV5-1 | .
TGTGCCAGCTCACCCCGCGGGGTCTACGAGCAGTACTTC | CASSPRGVYEQYF | TRBJ2-7 | few | TRBV18 | .
TGTGCCAGCAGCCCCAACGTGAGCTCCTACAATGAGCAGTACTTC | CASSPNVSSYNEQYF | TRBJ2-7 | . | TRBV6-4 | .
TGTGCCAGCAGCTTATACTCGGGCCACAGGGGCAAAAGCATCCATAGCAATCAGCCCCAGCATTTT | CASSLYSGHRGKSIHSNQPQHF | TRBJ1-5 | . | TRBV11-1 | TRBD1
TGTGCCAGCAGAACGTCGACAGGGGAAGGGGATGGCTACACCTTC | CASRTSTGEGDGYTF | TRBJ1-2 | . | TRBV12-3/TRBV12-4 | TRBD1
TGTGCCAGCTCGCCCAACAGGGAAGGCTACGAGCAGTACTTC | CASSPNREGYEQYF | TRBJ2-7 | few | TRBV18 | .
TGTGCCAGCAGCTTAGGAGGGACAGTATCTTCACCCCTCCACTTT | CASSLGGTVSSPLHF | TRBJ1-6 | . | TRBV5-5 | TRBD1
TGTGCCAGCAACCCCTCGGGTAGGAACACCGGGGAGCTGTTTTTT | CASNPSGRNTGELFF | TRBJ2-2 | . | TRBV12-3/TRBV12-4 | .
TGTGCCAGCAGCTTGTATTGGGGCTATGGCTACACCTTC | CASSLYWGYGYTF | TRBJ1-2 | . | TRBV5-5 | .
TGTGCCAGCAGTTACTCCCCCCGGAGGGCGGGAGGGAAAAACATTCAGTACTTC | CASSYSPRRAGGKNIQYF | TRBJ2-4 | . | TRBV6-5 | TRBD2
TGTGCCAGCAGCTTACAGGGGGCTGCCGACGAGCAGTACTTC | CASSLQGAADEQYF | TRBJ2-7 | few | TRBV11-2 | TRBD1
TGTGCCAGCAGTCTCCTCGGGACAGCAGTCTACGAGCAGTACTTC | CASSLLGTAVYEQYF | TRBJ2-7 | once | TRBV27 | TRBD1
TGTGCCAGCAGCCAGACCGCGATCCGCAATCAGCCCCAGCATTTT | CASSQTAIRNQPQHF | TRBJ1-5 | . | TRBV7-8 | .
TGTGCCAGCAGTGGGGCCGTGACAGGGACGACAGATACGCAGTATTTT | CASSGAVTGTTDTQYF | TRBJ2-3 | few | TRBV27 | TRBD1
TGTGCCAGCAGCTTTACAGGGGAGGGGTACAATGAGCAGTTCTTC | CASSFTGEGYNEQFF | TRBJ2-1 | few | TRBV7-2 | .
TGCGCCAGCAGCTTGGGATTGAATCAGCCCCAGCATTTT | CASSLGLNQPQHF | TRBJ1-5 | few | TRBV5-1 | .
TGCGCCAGCAGCCCCATAACAGGGGGCTACAATGAGCAGTTCTTC | CASSPITGGYNEQFF | TRBJ2-1 | . | TRBV4-3 | TRBD1
TGCAGCGTTGACGAGGGGACCCTCTACAATGAGCAGTTCTTC | CSVDEGTLYNEQFF | TRBJ2-1 | . | TRBV29-1 | .
TGTGCCAGCAGTTCAGTGTCGGTAGGCAATCAGCCCCAGCATTTT | CASSSVSVGNQPQHF | TRBJ1-5 | . | TRBV28 | .
TGTGCCAGCAGCTTTTTACTGACCCGCTCTGGGGCCAACGTCCTGACTTTC | CASSFLLTRSGANVLTF | TRBJ2-6 | . | TRBV7-9 | .
TGTGCCAGCAGTTACGCTGTTGGGCAGGGAATCCATGAGCAGTTCTTC | CASSYAVGQGIHEQFF | TRBJ2-1 | . | TRBV6-2/TRBV6-3 | .
TGTGCCAGCAGTGAAACTAGCGGGAGGGAGACCCAGTACTTC | CASSETSGRETQYF | TRBJ2-5 | . | TRBV2 | TRBD2